This T cell receptor beta chain was profiled in a study of molecular identifiers for immune sequencing clone quantification. Bulk TCR libraries used previously described methods and listed TCR primers. In TCRdb, the PCR reads were re-called with MiXCR into one record per CDR3 protein. The sample records more than 250,000 distinct CDR3 sequences, 20% to 25% being singletons. Sorted inputs of about 18,000 to 1,100,000 cells, with 10%, 30% or 50% RNA, yielded naive CD8 libraries. Naive CD8 T cells were sorted as CD8+CD4-CCR7+CD45RA+. This clonotype was detected ten times or more. This CDR3 has 15 residues. Trimming pared 3 bases from V and 5 bases from J, leaving 14 bases between. CDR1 SGDLS and CDR2 YYNGEE come from the germline V gene.

The clonotype originates from a human donor in good health. Some libraries in this study had Jurkat cell RNA spiked in. The V call is TRBV9, the J call TRBJ2-2; TRBD1 is a possible D gene (6 bases). The source material was naive CD8+ T cells from blood, with Jurkat cell RNA spiked in. Indicated subset: FACS-sorted CD8+CD4-CCR7+CD45RA+ naive T cells. CDR3 coding DNA: TGTGCCAGCAGCGGGTTGGGGGCGAGAACCGGGGAGCTGTTTTTT. This translates into CASSGLGARTGELFF.